Below, 9 T cell receptor beta chains from the same sample are listed, as sequenced in a study of CD8 T cells in ankylosing spondylitis. From the 5' RACE reads, TCRdb called clonotypes with MiXCR, one entry per CDR3 protein. This sample has some 130,000 distinct CDR3 sequences; around 13% occur once, and the top ten carry just under 3%. The material sequenced was blood, either unsorted or a sorted T cell fraction (not recorded which). Receptor source: a female donor with ankylosing spondylitis or in good health (not recorded which).

The chain couples TRBV5-1 to TRBJ1-1, with TRBD1 identical over 7 bases. CDR1 is SGHRS and CDR2 is YFSETQ in the germline V gene. The J segment lost 4 bases and the V segment lost 4 bases, leaving 13 bases of the junction unmatched. This CDR3 comprises 16 residues. The CDR3 DNA reads TGCGCCAGCAGCCCTGGAAACAGACAGGGCGTCACTGAAGCTTTCTTT. Amino acid sequence: CASSPGNRQGVTEAFF.

This clonotype was seen at least ten times. The chain links TRBV12-3 or TRBV12-4 to TRBJ1-1; perhaps TRBD1 as D (5 bases). The CDR3 is made up of 14 amino acids. V lost 5 bases to trimming and J lost 3 bases, with 13 bases between them. CDR3 DNA sequence: TGTGCCAGCAGTCGTGGATTAGGGGACACTGAAGCTTTCTTT. Amino acids: CASSRGLGDTEAFF.

This clonotype was observed at least ten times. The V call is TRBV7-8, the J call TRBJ2-3; 11 nucleotides match TRBD1. The ends lost 5 bases at V and 3 bases at J; junction bases unmatched: 4. Germline CDR1 and CDR2: SGHVS and FQNEAQ. This CDR3 comprises 15 residues. The CDR3 spells CASSTRDRGTDTQYF. CDR3 DNA sequence: TGTGCCAGCAGCACGCGGGACAGGGGGACAGATACGCAGTATTTT.

Turning to this clonotype: One junction end does not reproduce the germline sequence, and a read error may be involved. The chain joins TRBV28 to TRBJ2-3; TRBD1 matches 11 bases. The CDR3 has 14 residues. Germline CDR1 and CDR2: MDHEN and SYDVKM. DNA of the CDR3: TGTGCCAGCAGCCGCCCGGGACAGGGGGGTTTTACGACTTTT. The encoded protein is CASSRPGQGGFTTF.

The table lists this clonotype with a few counts. This rearrangement joins TRBV25-1 to TRBJ2-7, with 10 positions matching TRBD1. The V and J ends lost 6 bases and 3 bases, in that order; junction bases with no gene match: 5. Germline CDR1 and CDR2: MGHDK and SYGVNS. This CDR3 is built from 14 residues. The CDR3 region is CASRGGDRGYEQYF. DNA of the CDR3: TGTGCCAGCAGGGGGGGGGACAGGGGCTACGAGCAGTACTTC.

This clonotype was counted ten times or more. The chain recombines TRBV6-5 with TRBJ1-3, with D perhaps matching TRBD1 (6 bases). The CDR3 is 17 amino acids. Germline CDR1 reads MNHEY; CDR2 reads SVGAGI. The V gene lost 0 bases and the J gene lost 0 bases, with 12 bases spanning the gap. CDR3 in DNA: TGTGCCAGCAGTTACTCGGGCAGGGGATACTCTGGAAACACCATATATTTT. This encodes CASSYSGRGYSGNTIYF.

The chain has TRBV5-1 and TRBJ2-7; D may be TRBD1 (5 bases). The germline CDR1 and CDR2 sequences are SGHRS and YFSETQ. Trimming stripped 5 bases from V and 3 bases from J, with 12 bases between. The CDR3 contains 13 residues. CDR3 sequence (DNA): TGCGCCAGCAGTGCTACAGGATTCTACGAGCAGTACTTC. The encoded protein is CASSATGFYEQYF. Drawing the rest from reference TRBV5-1 and TRBJ2-7, the complete variable domain is KAGVTQTPRYLIKTRGQQVTLSCSPISGHRSVSWYQQTPGQGLQFLFEYFSETQRNKGNFPGRFSGRQFSNSRSEMNVSTLELGDSALYLCASSATGFYEQYFGPGTRLTVT.

This clonotype was detected ten times or more. The rearrangement links TRBV7-2 to TRBJ2-1, with TRBD2 matching over 11 bases. Germline V lookup: CDR1 SGHTA, CDR2 FQGNSA. The CDR3 consists of 15 residues. V lost 5 bases, J lost 7 bases, and 7 bases stayed unmatched. As DNA, the CDR3 is TGTGCCAGCAGCCTCGACGGACTAGCGGGTAATGAGCAGTTCTTC. It translates to CASSLDGLAGNEQFF.

In its sample, this clonotype was seen a few times. V is TRBV5-5 and J is TRBJ1-2; a weak D match, TRBD1 (5 bases). Germline CDR1 and CDR2: SGHKS and YYEKEE (reference sequence). V was shortened by 3 bases and J by 8 bases, with 14 bases between the two germline ends. The CDR3 loop spans 13 amino acids. This CDR3 is CASSSRDEEGYTF. CDR3 nucleotides: TGTGCCAGCAGCTCCCGGGACGAAGAGGGCTACACCTTC.